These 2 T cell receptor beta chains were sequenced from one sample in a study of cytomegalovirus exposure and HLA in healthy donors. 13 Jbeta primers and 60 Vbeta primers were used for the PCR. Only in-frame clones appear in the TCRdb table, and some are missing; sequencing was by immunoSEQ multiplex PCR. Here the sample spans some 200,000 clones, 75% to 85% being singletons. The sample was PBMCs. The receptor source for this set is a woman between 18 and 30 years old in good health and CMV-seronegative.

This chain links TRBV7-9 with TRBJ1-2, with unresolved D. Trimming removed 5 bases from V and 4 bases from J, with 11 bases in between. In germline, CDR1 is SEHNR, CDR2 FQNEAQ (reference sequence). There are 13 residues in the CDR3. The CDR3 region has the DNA TGTGCCAGCAGCCAGGACTACTCCTATGGCTACACCTTC. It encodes CASSQDYSYGYTF.

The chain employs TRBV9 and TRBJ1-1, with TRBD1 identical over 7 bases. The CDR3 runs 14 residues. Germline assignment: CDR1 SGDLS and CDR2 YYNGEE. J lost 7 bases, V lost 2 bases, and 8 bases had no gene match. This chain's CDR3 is CASSVQQGYSEAFF. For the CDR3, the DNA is TGTGCCAGCAGCGTGCAACAGGGGTACAGTGAAGCTTTCTTT.